Shown below are 4 T cell receptor beta chains from a single sample sequenced in a study of Graves' ophthalmopathy and Graves' hyperthyroidism. Amplifying from RNA transcripts, the study obtained TCR beta CDR3 regions. First-round RT-PCR relied on HTBI primers, and a second-round multiplex PCR came next. TCRdb recomputed calls from the multiplex PCR reads with MiXCR, one row per CDR3 protein. The data hold about 480,000 distinct CDR3 sequences, with around 14% observed a single time. The material sequenced was blood. These receptors were taken from a woman in her twenties or thirties with Graves' ophthalmopathy.

There are many counts of this clonotype. The chain joins TRBV6-2 or TRBV6-3 to TRBJ2-7; D is possibly TRBD1 (6 bases). The CDR3 contains 13 residues. The germline V gene has CDR1 MNHEY and CDR2 SVGEGT. Trimming cost V 7 bases and J 6 bases, with 16 bases left between them. The CDR3 sequence: CASTLNRASEQYF. Written as DNA, the CDR3 is TGTGCCAGCACCTTGAACAGGGCCAGCGAGCAGTACTTC.

This clonotype has at least ten counts. The genes are TRBV20-1 and TRBJ1-6; 7 bases map to TRBD1. The V and J ends lost 4 bases and 7 bases, in that order; junction bases with no gene match: 7. Germline assignment: CDR1 DFQATT and CDR2 SNEGSKA (reference sequence). CDR3 length: 14 amino acids. The CDR3, as DNA: TGCAGTGCTAAGACAGGGAGCAAGAATTCACCCCTCCACTTT. Translation: CSAKTGSKNSPLHF.

In this sample, this clonotype turned up a few times. This chain links TRBV6-1 with TRBJ2-2; D not certain. Germline CDR1 MNHNS, CDR2 SASEGT. Trimming pared 0 bases from V and 2 bases from J, leaving 7 bases between. CDR3 length: 15 amino acids. The CDR3 DNA reads as TGTGCCAGCAGTGAAGCAAAAGGCAACACCGGGGAGCTGTTTTTT. Translating gives CASSEAKGNTGELFF.

The sample holds many counts of this clonotype. The chain has TRBV11-1 and TRBJ1-1; 7 bases line up with TRBD1. CDR1 and CDR2 (germline): SGHAT, FQDESV (reference sequence). The V and J ends lost 5 bases and 8 bases, in that order; junction bases with no gene match: 17. The CDR3 runs 16 residues. Here the CDR3 reads CASSRTLQGSDREAFF. The CDR3 DNA is TGTGCCAGCAGCCGAACATTACAGGGGTCGGATAGGGAAGCTTTCTTT.